The rows below give T cell receptor beta chains drawn from one sample of a study of shared clonotypes between healthy human individuals. Profiling relied on immunoSEQ multiplex PCR, and the TCRdb table lists in-frame clones only, not all of them. The table records approximately 980,000 clones, 60% to 85% of them present only once. Source material: memory CD4+ T cells sorted from blood. The receptors here all came from a young man in good health. The CDR3 runs from the conserved cysteine through the conserved F or W. A D gene is named only where the DNA matches it firmly. Some rows mark clone size as missing; the rest say once, few, many or name a class of expanded clone.

CDR3 DNA: TGTGCCACCAAAGGGCTACTCCCCTACGAGCAGTACTTC
CDR3 protein: CATKGLLPYEQYF
V gene: TRBV5-4
J gene: TRBJ2-7
D gene: -
clone size: -

CDR3 DNA: TGCGCCAGCAGCCAAGTCAACATGGGACTAGCGGGAAGGGATGAGCAGTTCTTC
CDR3 protein: CASSQVNMGLAGRDEQFF
V gene: TRBV4-1
J gene: TRBJ2-1
D gene: TRBD2
clone size: many

CDR3 DNA: TGTGCCAGCTCACCCGGTCTGGAGAATGAAGCTTTCTTT
CDR3 protein: CASSPGLENEAFF
V gene: TRBV18
J gene: TRBJ1-1
D gene: -
clone size: -

CDR3 DNA: TGTGCCAGCAGCTTACTTTGGGCCTACGAGCAGTACTTC
CDR3 protein: CASSLLWAYEQYF
V gene: TRBV7-9
J gene: TRBJ2-7
D gene: -
clone size: -

CDR3 DNA: TGTGCCAGCTCACCACCGGCGCTAATAGGACAAGAGACCCAGTACTTC
CDR3 protein: CASSPPALIGQETQYF
V gene: TRBV18
J gene: TRBJ2-5
D gene: -
clone size: -

CDR3 DNA: TGTGCCATCAGCCCCGGGACAGGAGGTGATCAGCCCCAGCATTTT
CDR3 protein: CAISPGTGGDQPQHF
V gene: TRBV10-3
J gene: TRBJ1-5
D gene: TRBD1
clone size: -

CDR3 DNA: TGTGCCAGCAGCCGCGGGACAGCTCAAGAGCAGTACTTC
CDR3 protein: CASSRGTAQEQYF
V gene: TRBV7-9
J gene: TRBJ2-7
D gene: -
clone size: -

CDR3 DNA: TGTGCCAGCACCCAGCGAGCGGGAGATGGCGGGGAGCTGTTTTTT
CDR3 protein: CASTQRAGDGGELFF
V gene: TRBV7-9
J gene: TRBJ2-2
D gene: TRBD2
clone size: -

CDR3 DNA: TGTGCCAGCAGCGCAAGACTAGCGGGGCCGAACACCGGGGAGCTGTTTTTT
CDR3 protein: CASSARLAGPNTGELFF
V gene: TRBV9
J gene: TRBJ2-2
D gene: TRBD2
clone size: -

CDR3 DNA: TGTGCCACCAGCAGAGAGGGGCCTGTCGGCTCCTACGAGCAGTACTTC
CDR3 protein: CATSREGPVGSYEQYF
V gene: TRBV15
J gene: TRBJ2-7
D gene: -
clone size: -

CDR3 DNA: TGTGCTAGCAGCTACGGGAGCAGCGGGGGGGCTCTCGAGACCCAGTACTTC
CDR3 protein: CASSYGSSGGALETQYF
V gene: TRBV7-7
J gene: TRBJ2-5
D gene: TRBD2
clone size: -

CDR3 DNA: TGCGCCAGCAGCCAAGATCAGGGGGGTTCGAGTCAGCCCCAGCATTTT
CDR3 protein: CASSQDQGGSSQPQHF
V gene: TRBV4-1
J gene: TRBJ1-5
D gene: TRBD1
clone size: -

CDR3 DNA: TGTGCCTGGAGTTCGGCGGCGGTGGGCATATATTTT
CDR3 protein: CAWSSAAVGIYF
V gene: TRBV30
J gene: TRBJ1-3
D gene: -
clone size: -

CDR3 DNA: TGTGCCTGGAGTAGGACTGGGCGGGGGAGGGCAGATACGCAGTATTTT
CDR3 protein: CAWSRTGRGRADTQYF
V gene: TRBV30
J gene: TRBJ2-3
D gene: TRBD2
clone size: -

CDR3 DNA: TGCGCCAGCAGCTTGAGTCCGCGAGGGAGCACAGATACGCAGTATTTT
CDR3 protein: CASSLSPRGSTDTQYF
V gene: TRBV5-1
J gene: TRBJ2-3
D gene: -
clone size: -

CDR3 DNA: TGTGCCAGTAGTCCCCAGCGTTGGGGGGGTGGTTCACCCCTCCACTTT
CDR3 protein: CASSPQRWGGGSPLHF
V gene: TRBV19
J gene: TRBJ1-6
D gene: -
clone size: -

CDR3 DNA: TGTGCCAGCAGTGACAAGGCTAGCGCAAGCACAGATACGCAGTATTTT
CDR3 protein: CASSDKASASTDTQYF
V gene: TRBV6-4
J gene: TRBJ2-3
D gene: -
clone size: -

CDR3 DNA: TGTGCCACCACCTCCGGGACAGGTCTCGTATATGGCTACACCTTC
CDR3 protein: CATTSGTGLVYGYTF
V gene: TRBV28
J gene: TRBJ1-2
D gene: TRBD1
clone size: few

CDR3 DNA: TGCGCCAGCAGCTTCCTAAGCTCATACGAGCAGTACTTC
CDR3 protein: CASSFLSSYEQYF
V gene: TRBV5-1
J gene: TRBJ2-7
D gene: -
clone size: -

CDR3 DNA: TGCGCCAGCAGCGCCCAGGCATATCAAGATACGCAGTATTTT
CDR3 protein: CASSAQAYQDTQYF
V gene: TRBV5-1
J gene: TRBJ2-3
D gene: -
clone size: few

CDR3 DNA: TGTGCCAGCAGCCAACAGACAGGGGGCTATGGCTACACCTTC
CDR3 protein: CASSQQTGGYGYTF
V gene: TRBV14
J gene: TRBJ1-2
D gene: TRBD1
clone size: few

CDR3 DNA: TGTGCCAGTAGTCCCGAGGGAGAGACCCAGTACTTC
CDR3 protein: CASSPEGETQYF
V gene: TRBV19
J gene: TRBJ2-5
D gene: -
clone size: once

CDR3 DNA: TGTGCCAGCAGCTTCGGGGCAGGGGTCGGGGCCAACGTCCTGACTTTC
CDR3 protein: CASSFGAGVGANVLTF
V gene: TRBV7-3
J gene: TRBJ2-6
D gene: -
clone size: -

CDR3 DNA: TGTGCCAGCAGCCCAGGGACTGGGTCCCGCGAGCAGTACTTC
CDR3 protein: CASSPGTGSREQYF
V gene: TRBV7-9
J gene: TRBJ2-7
D gene: -
clone size: -

CDR3 DNA: TGTGCCTGGGCTCCAGGGGCCAACGTCCTGACTTTC
CDR3 protein: CAWAPGANVLTF
V gene: TRBV30
J gene: TRBJ2-6
D gene: -
clone size: -

CDR3 DNA: TGTGCCACCAGCAGAGATCTTGGGGATGGTTCACCCCTCCACTTT
CDR3 protein: CATSRDLGDGSPLHF
V gene: TRBV15
J gene: TRBJ1-6
D gene: -
clone size: -

CDR3 DNA: TGTGCCAGCAGCCCAACAGGGGGCGCGTTTAGTGAGCAGTTCTTC
CDR3 protein: CASSPTGGAFSEQFF
V gene: TRBV11-2
J gene: TRBJ2-1
D gene: TRBD1
clone size: -

CDR3 DNA: TGTGCCATCAGTGGCTCGACTAGCGGGGGGCCTCTCACAGATACGCAGTATTTT
CDR3 protein: CAISGSTSGGPLTDTQYF
V gene: TRBV10-3
J gene: TRBJ2-3
D gene: TRBD2
clone size: -

CDR3 DNA: TGTGCCAGTAGTTCGGCAGGGATCTCTGAAGCTTTCTTT
CDR3 protein: CASSSAGISEAFF
V gene: TRBV25-1
J gene: TRBJ1-1
D gene: -
clone size: once

CDR3 DNA: TGTGCCATCAGTGAAGGTCAGCACACCGGGGAGCTGTTTTTT
CDR3 protein: CAISEGQHTGELFF
V gene: TRBV10-3
J gene: TRBJ2-2
D gene: -
clone size: -

CDR3 DNA: TGTGCCAGCAGCTTAGACGAATTGGGGGCGTCCTACGAGCAGTACTTC
CDR3 protein: CASSLDELGASYEQYF
V gene: TRBV7-8
J gene: TRBJ2-7
D gene: -
clone size: -

CDR3 DNA: TGCGCCAGCAGCTTGGAGGGGGGACAAGAGACCCAGTACTTC
CDR3 protein: CASSLEGGQETQYF
V gene: TRBV5-1
J gene: TRBJ2-5
D gene: -
clone size: -

CDR3 DNA: TGTGCCAGCAGCGCCGTACCTAACTATGGCTACACCTTC
CDR3 protein: CASSAVPNYGYTF
V gene: TRBV5-4
J gene: TRBJ1-2
D gene: -
clone size: -

CDR3 DNA: TGTGCCAGCAGTGAAGGGACTAGCGCGACCCACAATGAGCAGTTCTTC
CDR3 protein: CASSEGTSATHNEQFF
V gene: TRBV6-1
J gene: TRBJ2-1
D gene: TRBD2
clone size: -

CDR3 DNA: TGTGCCAGCTCGTGGGGTACGAACACTGAAGCTTTCTTT
CDR3 protein: CASSWGTNTEAFF
V gene: TRBV6-1
J gene: TRBJ1-1
D gene: -
clone size: -

CDR3 DNA: TGTGCCAGCAGCGTAGACGGGGGGCGCGAGCAGTACTTC
CDR3 protein: CASSVDGGREQYF
V gene: TRBV9
J gene: TRBJ2-7
D gene: -
clone size: -

CDR3 DNA: TGTGCCAGCACTAAGGACTACAGAGATGTCTATAGGGGCTACACCTTC
CDR3 protein: CASTKDYRDVYRGYTF
V gene: TRBV7-9
J gene: TRBJ1-2
D gene: -
clone size: -

CDR3 DNA: TGTGCCAGCAGCTCGCAGCTTAGCGGGAGCTCCTACAATGAGCAGTTCTTC
CDR3 protein: CASSSQLSGSSYNEQFF
V gene: TRBV11-2
J gene: TRBJ2-1
D gene: TRBD2
clone size: -

CDR3 DNA: TGTGCCAGCAGTTCCCGACTAGCGGGGTACAATGAGCAGTTCTTC
CDR3 protein: CASSSRLAGYNEQFF
V gene: TRBV28
J gene: TRBJ2-1
D gene: TRBD2
clone size: -

CDR3 DNA: TGTGCCAGCAGTGGACAGGGGGCGGAGACCCAGTACTTC
CDR3 protein: CASSGQGAETQYF
V gene: TRBV5-6
J gene: TRBJ2-5
D gene: TRBD1
clone size: once

CDR3 DNA: TGTGCCAGCAGTGAGAACGGAGTAGAGCCCCAGCATTTT
CDR3 protein: CASSENGVEPQHF
V gene: TRBV2
J gene: TRBJ1-5
D gene: -
clone size: -

CDR3 DNA: TGTGCCAGCAGTTTGGCCCCGGACAGAAACTATGGCTACACCTTC
CDR3 protein: CASSLAPDRNYGYTF
V gene: TRBV2
J gene: TRBJ1-2
D gene: -
clone size: -

CDR3 DNA: TGTGCCAGCAGCAGTAATCTTCAAAGGGAGACTGAAGCTTTCTTT
CDR3 protein: CASSSNLQRETEAFF
V gene: TRBV13
J gene: TRBJ1-1
D gene: -
clone size: -

CDR3 DNA: TGTGCCAGCAGTTTGAGGTGGACAGGGGATAGCAAGACCCAGTACTTC
CDR3 protein: CASSLRWTGDSKTQYF
V gene: TRBV27
J gene: TRBJ2-5
D gene: TRBD1
clone size: -

CDR3 DNA: TGTGCCAGCAGTAGTGGGGCTACTCAGGCCAAAAACATTCAGTACTTC
CDR3 protein: CASSSGATQAKNIQYF
V gene: TRBV28
J gene: TRBJ2-4
D gene: -
clone size: -

CDR3 DNA: TGTGCCAGCAGTTCGCTAGCGGGGGGGCCCCGGACCGGGGAGCTGTTTTTT
CDR3 protein: CASSSLAGGPRTGELFF
V gene: TRBV7-8
J gene: TRBJ2-2
D gene: TRBD2
clone size: -

CDR3 DNA: TGCGCCAGCAGCTTGGTGCAGGGCCTTAACACTGAAGCTTTCTTT
CDR3 protein: CASSLVQGLNTEAFF
V gene: TRBV5-1
J gene: TRBJ1-1
D gene: -
clone size: -

CDR3 DNA: TGTGCCAGCAGTTACTTAGGGACACCTAGATCAGATACGCAGTATTTT
CDR3 protein: CASSYLGTPRSDTQYF
V gene: TRBV6-5
J gene: TRBJ2-3
D gene: -
clone size: -

CDR3 DNA: TGTGCCAGCAGCTTAGCGGGACTAGCGGGAGGAGGAGATACGCAGTATTTT
CDR3 protein: CASSLAGLAGGGDTQYF
V gene: TRBV7-9
J gene: TRBJ2-3
D gene: TRBD2
clone size: few

CDR3 DNA: TGTGCCAGCAGCTTAGACGCGAACTATGGCTACACCTTC
CDR3 protein: CASSLDANYGYTF
V gene: TRBV11-2
J gene: TRBJ1-2
D gene: -
clone size: -

CDR3 DNA: TGCGCCAGCAGCCAAGAGGACTTATATCAGCCCCAGCATTTT
CDR3 protein: CASSQEDLYQPQHF
V gene: TRBV4-1
J gene: TRBJ1-5
D gene: -
clone size: few

CDR3 DNA: TGTGCCAGCTCACCCTCCGGGGCCAGCACAGATACGCAGTATTTT
CDR3 protein: CASSPSGASTDTQYF
V gene: TRBV18
J gene: TRBJ2-3
D gene: -
clone size: -